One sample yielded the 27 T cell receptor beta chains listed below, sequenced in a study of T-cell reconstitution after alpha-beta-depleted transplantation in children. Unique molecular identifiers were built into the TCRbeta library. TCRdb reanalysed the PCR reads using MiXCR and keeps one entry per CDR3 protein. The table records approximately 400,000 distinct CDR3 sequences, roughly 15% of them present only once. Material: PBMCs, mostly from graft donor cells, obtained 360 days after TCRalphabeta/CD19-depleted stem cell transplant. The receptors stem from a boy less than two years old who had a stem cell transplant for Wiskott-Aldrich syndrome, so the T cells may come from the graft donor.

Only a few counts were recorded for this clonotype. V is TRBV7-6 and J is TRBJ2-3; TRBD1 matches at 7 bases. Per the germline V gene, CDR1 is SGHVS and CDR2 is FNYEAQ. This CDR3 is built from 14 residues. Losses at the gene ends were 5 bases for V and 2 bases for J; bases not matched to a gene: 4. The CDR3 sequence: CASSTGTVTDTQYF. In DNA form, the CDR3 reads TGTGCCAGCAGCACCGGGACAGTCACAGATACGCAGTATTTT.

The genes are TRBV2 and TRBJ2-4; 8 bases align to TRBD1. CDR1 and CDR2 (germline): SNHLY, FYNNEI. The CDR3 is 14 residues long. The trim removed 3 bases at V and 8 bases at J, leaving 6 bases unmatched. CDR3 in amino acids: CASSETRGLDIQYF. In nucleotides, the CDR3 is TGTGCCAGCAGTGAGACCAGGGGGCTAGACATTCAGTACTTC.

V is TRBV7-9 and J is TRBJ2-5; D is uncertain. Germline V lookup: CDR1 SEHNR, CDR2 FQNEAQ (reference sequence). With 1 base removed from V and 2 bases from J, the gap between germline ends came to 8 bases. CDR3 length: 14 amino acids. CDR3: CASSLVASQETQYF. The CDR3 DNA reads TGTGCCAGCAGCTTAGTAGCTTCACAAGAGACCCAGTACTTC.

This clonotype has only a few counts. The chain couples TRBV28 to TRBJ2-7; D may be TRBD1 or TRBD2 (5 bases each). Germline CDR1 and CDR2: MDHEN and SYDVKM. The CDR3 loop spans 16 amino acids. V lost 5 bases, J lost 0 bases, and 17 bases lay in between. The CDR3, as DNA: TGTGCCAGCAGTGCAACTAGGGGCCCCTTCTCCTACGAGCAGTACTTC. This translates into CASSATRGPFSYEQYF. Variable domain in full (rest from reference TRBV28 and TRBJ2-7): DVKVTQSSRYLVKRTGEKVFLECVQDMDHENMFWYRQDPGLGLRLIYFSYDVKMKEKGDIPEGYSVSREKKERFSLILESASTNQTSMYLCASSATRGPFSYEQYFGPGTRLTVT.

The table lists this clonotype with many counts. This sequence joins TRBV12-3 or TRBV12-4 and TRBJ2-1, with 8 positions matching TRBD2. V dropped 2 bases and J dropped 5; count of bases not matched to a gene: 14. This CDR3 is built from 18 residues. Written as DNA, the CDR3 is TGTGCCAGCAGTTTACCTTTACACGTCGGGAGGGCCCACAATGAGCAGTTCTTC. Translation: CASSLPLHVGRAHNEQFF.

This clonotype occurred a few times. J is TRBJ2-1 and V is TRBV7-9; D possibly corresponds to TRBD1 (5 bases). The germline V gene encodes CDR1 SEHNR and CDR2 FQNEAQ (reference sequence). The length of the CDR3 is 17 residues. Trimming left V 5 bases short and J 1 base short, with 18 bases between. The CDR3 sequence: CASSILHPGLSYNEQFF. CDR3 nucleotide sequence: TGTGCCAGCAGCATCCTCCACCCAGGGTTGTCCTACAATGAGCAGTTCTTC.

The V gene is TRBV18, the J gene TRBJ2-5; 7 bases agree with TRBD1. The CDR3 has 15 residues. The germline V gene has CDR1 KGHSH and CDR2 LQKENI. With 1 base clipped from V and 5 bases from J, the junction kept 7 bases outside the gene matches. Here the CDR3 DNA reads TGTGCCAGCTCACCACGGGCCAGGGGGTTCGAGACCCAGTACTTC. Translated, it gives CASSPRARGFETQYF.

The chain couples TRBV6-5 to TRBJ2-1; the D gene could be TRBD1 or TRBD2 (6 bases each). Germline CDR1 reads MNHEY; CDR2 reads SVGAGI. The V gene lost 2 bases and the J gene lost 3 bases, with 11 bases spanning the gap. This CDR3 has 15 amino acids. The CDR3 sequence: CASSYAGHNYNEQFF. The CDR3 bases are TGTGCCAGCAGTTACGCGGGACACAACTACAATGAGCAGTTCTTC.

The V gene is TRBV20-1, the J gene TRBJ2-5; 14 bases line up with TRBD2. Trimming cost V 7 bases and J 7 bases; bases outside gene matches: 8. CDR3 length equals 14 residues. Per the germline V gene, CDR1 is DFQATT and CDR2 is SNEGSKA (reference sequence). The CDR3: CSVPTSGRAATQYF. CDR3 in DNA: TGCAGTGTTCCGACTAGCGGGAGGGCTGCGACCCAGTACTTC.

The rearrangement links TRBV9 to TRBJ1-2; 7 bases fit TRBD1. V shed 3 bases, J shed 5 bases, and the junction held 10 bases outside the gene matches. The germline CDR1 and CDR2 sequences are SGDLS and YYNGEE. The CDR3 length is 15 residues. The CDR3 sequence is CASSARTGGGYGYTF. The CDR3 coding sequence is TGTGCCAGCAGCGCGAGGACAGGAGGGGGATATGGCTACACCTTC.

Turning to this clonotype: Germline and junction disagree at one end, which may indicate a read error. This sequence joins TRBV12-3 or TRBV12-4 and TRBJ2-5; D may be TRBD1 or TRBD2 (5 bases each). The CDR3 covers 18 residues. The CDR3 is CTSSLAPRRGPYQETQYF. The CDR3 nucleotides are TGTACCAGCAGTTTAGCCCCTCGCCGGGGACCTTACCAAGAGACCCAGTACTTC.

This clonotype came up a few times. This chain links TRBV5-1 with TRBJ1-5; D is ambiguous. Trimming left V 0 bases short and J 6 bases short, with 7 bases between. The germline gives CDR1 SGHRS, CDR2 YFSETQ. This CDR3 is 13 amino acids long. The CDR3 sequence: CASSLEGPQPQHF. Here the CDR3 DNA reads TGCGCCAGCAGCTTGGAGGGTCCTCAGCCCCAGCATTTT.

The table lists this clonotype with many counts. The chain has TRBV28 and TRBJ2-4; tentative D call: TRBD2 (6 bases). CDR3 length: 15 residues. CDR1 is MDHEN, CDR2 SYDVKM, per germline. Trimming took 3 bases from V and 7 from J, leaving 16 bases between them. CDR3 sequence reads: CASSLDMERGNIQYF. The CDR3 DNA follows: TGTGCCAGCAGTTTGGACATGGAACGGGGGAACATTCAGTACTTC.

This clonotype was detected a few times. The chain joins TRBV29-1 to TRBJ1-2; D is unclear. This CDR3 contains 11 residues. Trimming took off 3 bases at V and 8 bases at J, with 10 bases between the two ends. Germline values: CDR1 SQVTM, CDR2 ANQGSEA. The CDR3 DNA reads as TGCAGCGTTGACGCCCGGGCCGGCTACACCTTC. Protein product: CSVDARAGYTF.

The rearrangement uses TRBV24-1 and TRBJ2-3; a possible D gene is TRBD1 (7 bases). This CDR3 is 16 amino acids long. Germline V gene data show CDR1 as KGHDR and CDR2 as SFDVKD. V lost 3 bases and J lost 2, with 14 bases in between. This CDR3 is CATSDHRGGLTDTQYF. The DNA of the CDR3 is TGTGCCACCAGTGATCACAGGGGAGGCCTCACAGATACGCAGTATTTT.

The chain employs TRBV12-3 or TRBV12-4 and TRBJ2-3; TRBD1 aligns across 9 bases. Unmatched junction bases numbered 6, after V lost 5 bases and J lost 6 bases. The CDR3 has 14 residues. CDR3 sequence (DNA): TGTGCCAGCAGTCCCGGGACAGGGAAGGATACGCAGTATTTT. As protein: CASSPGTGKDTQYF.

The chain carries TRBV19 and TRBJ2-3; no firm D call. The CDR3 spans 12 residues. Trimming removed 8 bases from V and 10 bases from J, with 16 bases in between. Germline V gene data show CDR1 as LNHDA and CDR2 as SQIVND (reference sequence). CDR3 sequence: CASLRSLNAQYF. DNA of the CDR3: TGTGCCAGTCTTCGTTCCCTCAACGCGCAGTATTTT.

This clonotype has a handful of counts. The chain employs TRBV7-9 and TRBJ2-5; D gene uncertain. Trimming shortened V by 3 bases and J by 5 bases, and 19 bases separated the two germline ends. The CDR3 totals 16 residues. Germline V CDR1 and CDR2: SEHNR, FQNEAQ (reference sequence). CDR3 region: CASSFRTKTNTETQYF. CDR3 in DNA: TGTGCCAGCAGCTTCCGGACCAAAACTAATACGGAGACCCAGTACTTC. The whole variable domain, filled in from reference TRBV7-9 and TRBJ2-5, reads DTGVSQNPRHKITKRGQNVTFRCDPISEHNRLYWYRQTLGQGPEFLTYFQNEAQLEKSRLLSDRFSAERPKGSFSTLEIQRTEQGDSAMYLCASSFRTKTNTETQYFGPGTRLLVL.

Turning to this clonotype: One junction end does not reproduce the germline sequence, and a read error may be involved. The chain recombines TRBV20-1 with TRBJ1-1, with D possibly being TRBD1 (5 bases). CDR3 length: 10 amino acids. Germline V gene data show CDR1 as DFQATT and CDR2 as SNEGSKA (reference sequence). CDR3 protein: CSARVQGGVF. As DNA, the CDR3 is TGCAGTGCTAGAGTTCAGGGAGGGGTTTTT.

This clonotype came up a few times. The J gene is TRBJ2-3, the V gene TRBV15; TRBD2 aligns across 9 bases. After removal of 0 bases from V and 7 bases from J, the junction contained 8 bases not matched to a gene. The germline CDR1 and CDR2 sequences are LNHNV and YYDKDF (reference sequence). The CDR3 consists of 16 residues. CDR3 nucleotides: TGTGCCACCAGCAGAGATAAGGGTAGCGGGGGAAATACGCAGTATTTT. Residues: CATSRDKGSGGNTQYF. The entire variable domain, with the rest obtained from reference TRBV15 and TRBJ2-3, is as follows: DAMVIQNPRYQVTQFGKPVTLSCSQTLNHNVMYWYQQKSSQAPKLLFHYYDKDFNNEADTPDNFQSRRPNTSFCFLDIRSPGLGDTAMYLCATSRDKGSGGNTQYFGPGTRLTVL.

CDR3 DNA sequence: TGTGCCAGCAGCTTTATAACAGGGGGGAACCCCTACGAGCAGTACTTC. Its translation: CASSFITGGNPYEQYF. The rearrangement joins TRBV7-9 to TRBJ2-7; 8 nucleotides agree with TRBD1. Losses at the gene ends were 3 bases for V and 2 bases for J; bases not matched to a gene: 9. Germline V gene lookup returns CDR1 SEHNR and CDR2 FQNEAQ (reference sequence). The CDR3 consists of 16 residues.

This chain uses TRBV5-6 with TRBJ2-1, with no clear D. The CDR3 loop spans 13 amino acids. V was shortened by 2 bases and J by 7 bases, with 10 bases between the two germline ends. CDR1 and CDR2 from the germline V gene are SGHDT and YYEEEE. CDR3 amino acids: CASSFGVRNEQFF. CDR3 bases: TGTGCCAGCAGCTTTGGGGTCCGAAATGAGCAGTTCTTC.

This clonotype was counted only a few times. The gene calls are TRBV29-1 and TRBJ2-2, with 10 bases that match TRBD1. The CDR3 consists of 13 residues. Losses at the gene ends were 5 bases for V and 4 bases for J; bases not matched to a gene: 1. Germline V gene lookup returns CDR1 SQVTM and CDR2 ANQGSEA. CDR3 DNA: TGCAGCGTTAGACAGGGGGCCACCGGGGAGCTGTTTTTT. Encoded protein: CSVRQGATGELFF.

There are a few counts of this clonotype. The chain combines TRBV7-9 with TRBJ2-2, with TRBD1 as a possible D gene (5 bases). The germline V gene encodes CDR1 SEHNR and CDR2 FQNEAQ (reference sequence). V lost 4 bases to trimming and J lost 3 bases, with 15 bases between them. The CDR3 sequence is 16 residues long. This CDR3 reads CASSSYPMGHTGELFF. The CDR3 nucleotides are TGTGCCAGCAGCTCCTACCCGATGGGGCACACCGGGGAGCTGTTTTTT. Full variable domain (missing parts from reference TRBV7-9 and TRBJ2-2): DTGVSQNPRHKITKRGQNVTFRCDPISEHNRLYWYRQTLGQGPEFLTYFQNEAQLEKSRLLSDRFSAERPKGSFSTLEIQRTEQGDSAMYLCASSSYPMGHTGELFFGEGSRLTVL.

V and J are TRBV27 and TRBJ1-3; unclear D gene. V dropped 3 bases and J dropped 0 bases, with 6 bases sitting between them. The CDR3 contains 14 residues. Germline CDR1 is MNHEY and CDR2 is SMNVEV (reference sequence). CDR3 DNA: TGTGCCAGCAGTTTTCGTGGCTCTGGAAACACCATATATTTT. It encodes CASSFRGSGNTIYF.

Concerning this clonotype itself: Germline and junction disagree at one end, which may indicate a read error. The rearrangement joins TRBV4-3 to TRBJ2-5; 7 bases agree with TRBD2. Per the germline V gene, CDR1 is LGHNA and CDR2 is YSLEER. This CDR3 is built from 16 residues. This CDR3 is CASSQDFAGVSETQHF. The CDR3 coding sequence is TGCGCCAGCAGCCAAGATTTTGCGGGAGTGTCAGAGACCCAGCACTTC.

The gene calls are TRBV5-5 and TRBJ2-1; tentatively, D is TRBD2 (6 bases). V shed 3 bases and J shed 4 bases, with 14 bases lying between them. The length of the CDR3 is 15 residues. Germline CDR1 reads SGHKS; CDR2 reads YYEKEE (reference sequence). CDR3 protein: CASSWTTQSYNEQFF. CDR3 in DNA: TGTGCCAGCAGCTGGACTACGCAATCATACAATGAGCAGTTCTTC.